This TCR beta chain was identified during a study of CD8 T cells in ankylosing spondylitis. Study-wide results and limits: Reported data indicate significant enrichment of disease-linked clones within matched ankylosing spondylitis synovial fluid. Ankylosing spondylitis blood seemed to carry a telltale TCR beta motif made of fewer than ten highly homologous variants. Peripheral blood held disease-linked clones only at relatively low frequency, and these were CD8+.

Libraries for TCR beta were made by quantitative 5'-RACE with molecular barcodes. MiXCR was run by TCRdb on the 5' RACE reads, yielding one entry per CDR3 protein. The sample yields 200,000 to 250,000 distinct CDR3 sequences, about 10% seen once. This clonotype was counted ten times or more. The antigen is not known. The CDR3 is made up of 12 amino acids. Germline assignment: CDR1 SQVTM and CDR2 ANQGSEA. Trimming removed 4 bases from V and 4 bases from J; junction bases left unmatched: 1. The sample was blood, either unsorted or a sorted T cell fraction (not recorded which). V is TRBV29-1 and J is TRBJ2-7; 10 nucleotides agree with TRBD1. This TCR derives from a male donor with ankylosing spondylitis or in good health (not recorded which). CDR3 loop: CSVAGQGYEQYF. CDR3 bases: TGCAGCGTTGCGGGACAGGGGTACGAGCAGTACTTC.